A single sample is the source of the 23 T cell receptor beta chains below, sequenced in a study of T cells after yellow fever vaccination. TCRdb analysed the 5' RACE reads with MiXCR anew, one entry per CDR3 protein. The table has 500,000 to 550,000 distinct CDR3 sequences, roughly a fifth seen once; the top ten hold approximately 15%. The sample in question was PBMCs, obtained roughly 20 days after the first yellow fever vaccination. Receptors were obtained from a man younger than 30 who received the YFV17D yellow fever vaccine.

The V call is TRBV10-2, the J call TRBJ1-2, with D unclear. CDR1 is WSHSY and CDR2 is SAAADI in the germline V gene. V shed 3 bases and J shed 0 bases, with 5 bases lying between them. This CDR3 comprises 13 residues. Here the CDR3 DNA reads TGCGCCAGCAGTGATGTCTCTAACTATGGCTACACCTTC. It codes for CASSDVSNYGYTF.

As concerns this clonotype: At one of its ends the junction is not consistent with the germline gene, which may arise from a read error. The chain employs TRBV5-1 and TRBJ2-7; D may be TRBD1 or TRBD2 (5 bases each). Per germline, CDR1 SGHRS and CDR2 YFSETQ. This CDR3 contains 17 residues. CDR3 coding DNA: TGCGCCAGCAGCCCCCTGGACACGGTCCTGGGAGAGTACGGGCAGTACTTC. Translating gives CASSPLDTVLGEYGQYF.

V gene TRBV5-6 combines with J gene TRBJ2-1, with D perhaps given as TRBD1 or TRBD2 (5 bases each). V dropped 0 bases and J dropped 12 bases, with 13 bases sitting between them. Germline assignment: CDR1 SGHDT and CDR2 YYEEEE. The CDR3 runs to 13 residues. The CDR3 is CASSLVGAQLQFF. The DNA for the CDR3 is TGTGCCAGCAGCTTGGTCGGGGCCCAACTGCAGTTCTTC.

This clonotype was detected a few times. This CDR3 reads CASSPDRGAGNTIYF. The CDR3 DNA sequence: TGTGCCAGCAGCCCGGACCGGGGGGCTGGAAACACCATATATTTT. The rearrangement links TRBV7-2 to TRBJ1-3; perhaps TRBD1 as D (5 bases). CDR3 length: 15 amino acids. The germline V gene has CDR1 SGHTA and CDR2 FQGNSA. V gave up 5 bases and J gave up 2 bases, with 13 bases separating them. Complete variable domain (other parts from reference TRBV7-2 and TRBJ1-3): GAGVSQSPSNKVTEKGKDVELRCDPISGHTALYWYRQSLGQGLEFLIYFQGNSAPDKSGLPSDRFSAERTGGSVSTLTIQRTQQEDSAVYLCASSPDRGAGNTIYFGEGSWLTVV.

This clonotype has a count of ten or more. The J gene is TRBJ1-2, the V gene TRBV7-2, with 8 nucleotides matching TRBD1. This CDR3 is built from 14 residues. Germline V gene sequence: CDR1 SGHTA, CDR2 FQGNSA. Trimming removed 5 bases from V and 7 bases from J; junction bases left unmatched: 9. The CDR3 region is CASSPHGQGGGYTF. The CDR3 DNA reads TGTGCCAGCAGCCCACACGGACAGGGAGGTGGCTACACCTTC.

This clonotype has only a few counts. This chain connects TRBV20-1 to TRBJ2-3, with D perhaps TRBD2 (6 bases). Germline V gives CDR1 DFQATT, CDR2 SNEGSKA (reference sequence). There are 16 residues in the CDR3. V was pared by 0 bases and J by 3 bases, with 16 bases between. This CDR3 reads CSARDRLMAGTDTQYF. The CDR3 bases are TGCAGTGCTAGAGATCGACTAATGGCGGGGACAGATACGCAGTATTTT.

V gene TRBV4-3 combines with J gene TRBJ2-1, with D perhaps TRBD2 (6 bases). The V and J ends lost 4 bases and 0 bases respectively, with 13 bases between them. The germline V gene has CDR1 LGHNA and CDR2 YSLEER. This CDR3 region has 16 residues. CDR3 sequence (DNA): TGCGCCAGCAGCCCCGATCGGGGGAGCTCCTACAATGAGCAGTTCTTC. Residues: CASSPDRGSSYNEQFF.

The chain recombines TRBV5-1 with TRBJ2-7, with 7 bases lining up with TRBD1. V lost 5 bases and J lost 2; bases outside the gene matches: 7. The CDR3 is 14 amino acids. CDR1 and CDR2 (germline): SGHRS, YFSETQ. CDR3 nucleotide sequence: TGCGCCAGCAGTCAGCCGGGACAGACCTACGAGCAGTACTTC. The encoded protein is CASSQPGQTYEQYF.

This clonotype was counted between two and nine times. The genes are TRBV6-5 and TRBJ2-5; D is uncertain. CDR1 and CDR2 from the germline V gene are MNHEY and SVGAGI. There are 12 residues in the CDR3. V was cut by 2 bases and J by 2 bases, with 3 bases left in between. CDR3 sequence reads: CASSYSQETQYF. CDR3 in DNA: TGTGCCAGCAGTTACAGTCAAGAGACCCAGTACTTC.

The rearrangement uses TRBV5-1 and TRBJ2-7; 12 nucleotides line up with TRBD2. Germline V lookup: CDR1 SGHRS, CDR2 YFSETQ. The CDR3 covers 16 residues. The J segment lost 3 bases and the V segment lost 0 bases, leaving 4 bases of the junction unmatched. CDR3 loop: CASSLGLAGAYYEQYF. CDR3 nucleotide sequence: TGCGCCAGCAGCTTGGGACTAGCGGGGGCATACTACGAGCAGTACTTC.

This clonotype has a handful of counts. V usage is TRBV7-3 and J usage is TRBJ2-2, with 10 bases matching TRBD2. In germline, CDR1 is SGHTA, CDR2 FQGTGA. The CDR3 has 14 amino acids. V lost 5 bases to trimming and J lost 5 bases; unmatched junction nucleotides: 2. The CDR3 protein is CASSTLAGTGELFF. The CDR3 nucleotides are TGTGCCAGCAGCACACTAGCGGGGACCGGGGAGCTGTTTTTT.

The rearrangement links TRBV7-9 to TRBJ1-2, with 8 bases that match TRBD1. The CDR3 length is 15 residues. V lost 4 bases, J lost 2 bases, and 6 bases stayed unmatched. Germline V gene data show CDR1 as SEHNR and CDR2 as FQNEAQ (reference sequence). The CDR3 DNA follows: TGTGCCAGCAGCTCGCCAGACAGGGGAAACTATGGCTACACCTTC. As protein: CASSSPDRGNYGYTF.

The rearrangement uses TRBV6-5 and TRBJ2-4, with 7 bases that match TRBD2. The CDR3 has 15 residues. Germline V gene data show CDR1 as MNHEY and CDR2 as SVGAGI. Losses at the gene ends were 3 bases for V and 0 bases for J; bases not matched to a gene: 2. The CDR3 region is CASSYGGVAKNIQYF. Here the CDR3 DNA reads TGTGCCAGCAGTTATGGGGGGGTAGCCAAAAACATTCAGTACTTC.

This clonotype was picked up many times. CDR3 sequence reads: CASSYGVDRDTDTQYF. Written as DNA, the CDR3 is TGTGCCAGCAGTTACGGAGTAGACAGGGACACAGATACGCAGTATTTT. This chain uses TRBV6-5 with TRBJ2-3, with 7 bases fitting TRBD1. This CDR3 is built from 16 residues. The germline V gene has CDR1 MNHEY and CDR2 SVGAGI. Unmatched junction bases numbered 7, after V lost 2 bases and J lost 2 bases.

This clonotype was counted ten times or more. The chain couples TRBV20-1 to TRBJ1-1; possible D gene TRBD1, 5 bases. V lost 0 bases to trimming and J lost 2 bases, with 7 bases between them. The CDR3 contains 13 residues. Germline V gene sequence: CDR1 DFQATT, CDR2 SNEGSKA (reference sequence). The CDR3: CSAREGPNTEAFF. In DNA form, the CDR3 reads TGCAGTGCTAGAGAGGGGCCTAACACTGAAGCTTTCTTT.

This clonotype was detected a few times. The chain carries TRBV7-2 and TRBJ2-5, with 7 bases identical to TRBD1. In germline, CDR1 is SGHTA, CDR2 FQGNSA. J gave up 4 bases and V 8 bases, and 7 bases lay outside the gene matches. This CDR3 is 13 amino acids long. The chain's CDR3 is CASAPGGAETQYF. In DNA form, the CDR3 reads TGTGCCAGCGCCCCAGGGGGAGCAGAGACCCAGTACTTC.

This clonotype came up many times. This sequence joins TRBV12-3 or TRBV12-4 and TRBJ2-1; D perhaps matches TRBD1 (5 bases). This CDR3 has 14 residues. The V end was cut by 6 bases, the J end by 0 bases, with 9 bases between. CDR3 region: CASSLRGSYNEQFF. CDR3 in DNA: TGTGCCAGCAGCTTAAGGGGCTCCTACAATGAGCAGTTCTTC.

Written as DNA, the CDR3 is TGTGCCAGCAGTGAAGAGGGGAGGCTACTCGAGCAGTACTTC. It is translated as CASSEEGRLLEQYF. This sequence joins TRBV2 and TRBJ2-7; possible D gene TRBD2, 6 bases. The V and J ends lost 1 base and 6 bases respectively, with 13 bases between them. Looked up from germline, CDR1 is SNHLY and CDR2 is FYNNEI. CDR3 length equals 14 residues.

This clonotype appeared a few times. This chain uses TRBV20-1 with TRBJ1-2; no definite D call. Per the germline V gene, CDR1 is DFQATT and CDR2 is SNEGSKA (reference sequence). The CDR3 has 13 residues. Between the trimmed V and J ends, which lost 1 base and 3 bases, there was a span of 9 bases. The CDR3 DNA sequence: TGCAGTGCTAGAGTTACGGTGTACTATGGCTACACCTTC. Translation gives CSARVTVYYGYTF.

The gene calls are TRBV4-3 and TRBJ2-3; D possibly corresponds to TRBD2 (5 bases). Germline V lookup: CDR1 LGHNA, CDR2 YSLEER. The CDR3 has 13 amino acids. Trimming stripped 8 bases from V and 6 bases from J, with 15 bases between. CDR3 region: CASQSYSADTQYF. Written as DNA, the CDR3 is TGCGCCAGCCAATCTTATAGCGCGGATACGCAGTATTTT.

This clonotype came up a few times. This chain joins TRBV5-6 and TRBJ2-1; D is unresolved. Per germline, CDR1 SGHDT and CDR2 YYEEEE. The CDR3 loop spans 13 amino acids. V was trimmed by 5 bases and J by 1 base, leaving 7 bases between them. The CDR3 spells CASRAVSYNEQFF. The CDR3 DNA sequence: TGTGCCAGCAGGGCGGTTTCCTACAATGAGCAGTTCTTC.

The rearrangement uses TRBV10-3 and TRBJ2-7; no definite D call. Germline V gene sequence: CDR1 ENHRY, CDR2 SYGVKD. Trimming removed 6 bases from V and 3 bases from J, with 12 bases in between. The CDR3 extends over 13 amino acids. This chain's CDR3 is CAIRPEDSYEQYV. The DNA for the CDR3 is TGTGCCATCAGACCCGAAGATAGCTACGAGCAGTACGTC.

This clonotype turned up a few times. The V gene is TRBV12-3 or TRBV12-4, the J gene TRBJ2-5; a weak D match, TRBD2 (6 bases). The CDR3 has 14 residues. The ends were cut back, 6 bases at V and 0 bases at J, with 11 bases in the middle. This CDR3 is CASSPGSHQETQYF. The CDR3 DNA follows: TGTGCCAGCAGCCCCGGGAGCCACCAAGAGACCCAGTACTTC.